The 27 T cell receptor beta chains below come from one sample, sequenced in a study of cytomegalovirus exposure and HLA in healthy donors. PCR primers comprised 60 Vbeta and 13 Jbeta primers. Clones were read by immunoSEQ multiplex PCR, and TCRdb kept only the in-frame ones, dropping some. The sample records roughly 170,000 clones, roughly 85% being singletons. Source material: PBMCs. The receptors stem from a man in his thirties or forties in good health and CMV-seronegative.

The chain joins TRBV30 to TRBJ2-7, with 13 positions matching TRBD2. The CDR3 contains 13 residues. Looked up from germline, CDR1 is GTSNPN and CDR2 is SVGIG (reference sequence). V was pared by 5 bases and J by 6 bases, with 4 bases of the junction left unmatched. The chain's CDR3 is CAWGTSGMGEQYF. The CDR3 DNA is TGTGCCTGGGGGACTAGCGGGATGGGCGAGCAGTACTTC.

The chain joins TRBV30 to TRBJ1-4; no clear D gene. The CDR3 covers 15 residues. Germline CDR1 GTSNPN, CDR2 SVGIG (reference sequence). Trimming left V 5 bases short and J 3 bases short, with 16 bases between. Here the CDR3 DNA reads TGTGCCTGGTCCCGAGGGATGGTAGCTAATGAAAAACTGTTTTTT. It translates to CAWSRGMVANEKLFF.

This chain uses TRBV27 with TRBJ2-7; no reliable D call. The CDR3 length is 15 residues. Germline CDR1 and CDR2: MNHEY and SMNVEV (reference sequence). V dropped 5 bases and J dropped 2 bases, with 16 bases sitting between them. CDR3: CASSPSTELPYEQYF. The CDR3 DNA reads TGTGCCAGCAGTCCGTCGACGGAGTTACCCTACGAGCAGTACTTC.

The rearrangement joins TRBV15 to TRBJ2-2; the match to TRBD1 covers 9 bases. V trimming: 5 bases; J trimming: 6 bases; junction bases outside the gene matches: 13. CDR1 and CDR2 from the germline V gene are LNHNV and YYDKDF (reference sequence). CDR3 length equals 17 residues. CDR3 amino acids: CATSGPGQGKSPGELFF. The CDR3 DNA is TGTGCCACCAGCGGACCGGGACAGGGAAAGTCCCCCGGGGAGCTGTTTTTT.

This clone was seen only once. The CDR3 DNA follows: TGTGCCAGCTCCTTAGCTGGGGGCAGGGGAGTTTTCACTGAAGCTTTCTTT. Its protein is CASSLAGGRGVFTEAFF. The V gene is TRBV7-2, the J gene TRBJ1-1, with a weak D call TRBD1 (6 bases). The CDR3 sequence is 17 residues long. Germline loops: CDR1 SGHTA, CDR2 FQGNSA. Trimming removed 8 bases from V and 4 bases from J, with 26 bases in between.

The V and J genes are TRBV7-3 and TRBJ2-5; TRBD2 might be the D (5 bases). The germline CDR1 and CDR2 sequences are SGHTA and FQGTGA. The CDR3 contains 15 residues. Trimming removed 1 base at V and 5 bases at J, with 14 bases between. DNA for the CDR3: TGTGCCAGCAGCTTAAACTCGGGAAGGAGGGAGACCCAGTACTTC. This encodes CASSLNSGRRETQYF.

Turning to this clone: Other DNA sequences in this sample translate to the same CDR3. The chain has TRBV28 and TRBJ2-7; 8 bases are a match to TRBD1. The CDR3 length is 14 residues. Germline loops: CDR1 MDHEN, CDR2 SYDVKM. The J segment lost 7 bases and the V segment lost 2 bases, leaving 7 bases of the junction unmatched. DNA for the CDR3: TGTGCCAGCAGTTTAGGGCAGGGGGCGTATGAGCAGTACTTC. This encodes CASSLGQGAYEQYF.

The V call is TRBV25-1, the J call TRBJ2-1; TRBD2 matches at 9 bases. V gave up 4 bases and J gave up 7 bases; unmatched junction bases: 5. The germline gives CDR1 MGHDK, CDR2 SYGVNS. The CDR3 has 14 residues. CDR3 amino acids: CASSVLAGQNEQFF. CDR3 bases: TGTGCCAGCAGTGTCCTAGCGGGACAGAATGAGCAGTTCTTC.

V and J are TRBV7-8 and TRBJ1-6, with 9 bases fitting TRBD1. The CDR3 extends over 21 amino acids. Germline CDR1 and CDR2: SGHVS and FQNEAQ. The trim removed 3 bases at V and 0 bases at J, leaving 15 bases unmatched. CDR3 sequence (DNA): TGTGCCAGCAGCTTCAACGTACTCCACAGGGGGCTGAGCTCCTATAATTCACCCCTCCACTTT. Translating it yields CASSFNVLHRGLSSYNSPLHF.

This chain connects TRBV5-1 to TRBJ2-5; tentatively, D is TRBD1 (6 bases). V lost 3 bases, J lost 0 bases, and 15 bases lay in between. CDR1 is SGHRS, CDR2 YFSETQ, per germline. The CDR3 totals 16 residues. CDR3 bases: TGCGCCAGCAGCTCTGCTCCCAGGGGAAACCAAGAGACCCAGTACTTC. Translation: CASSSAPRGNQETQYF. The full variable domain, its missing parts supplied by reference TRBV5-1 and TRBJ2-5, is KAGVTQTPRYLIKTRGQQVTLSCSPISGHRSVSWYQQTPGQGLQFLFEYFSETQRNKGNFPGRFSGRQFSNSRSEMNVSTLELGDSALYLCASSSAPRGNQETQYFGPGTRLLVL.

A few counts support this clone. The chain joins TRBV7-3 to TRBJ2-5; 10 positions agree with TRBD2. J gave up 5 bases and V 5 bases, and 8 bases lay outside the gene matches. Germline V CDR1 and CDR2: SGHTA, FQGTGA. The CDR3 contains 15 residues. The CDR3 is CASSPLAGIGETQYF. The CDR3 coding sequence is TGTGCCAGCAGCCCACTAGCGGGAATTGGGGAGACCCAGTACTTC.

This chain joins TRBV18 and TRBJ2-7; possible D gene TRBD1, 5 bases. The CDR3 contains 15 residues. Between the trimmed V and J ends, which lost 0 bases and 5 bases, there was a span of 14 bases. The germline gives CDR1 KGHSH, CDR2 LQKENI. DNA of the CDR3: TGTGCCAGCTCACCACCCGGCAGGGAAGGGAACGAGCAGTACTTC. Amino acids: CASSPPGREGNEQYF.

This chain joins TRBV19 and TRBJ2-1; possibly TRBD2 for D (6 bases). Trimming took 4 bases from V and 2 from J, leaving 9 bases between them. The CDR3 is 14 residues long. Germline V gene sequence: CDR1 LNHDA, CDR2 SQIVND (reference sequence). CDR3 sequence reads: CASSSGKPYNEQFF. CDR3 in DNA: TGTGCCAGTAGTAGCGGGAAACCCTACAATGAGCAGTTCTTC.

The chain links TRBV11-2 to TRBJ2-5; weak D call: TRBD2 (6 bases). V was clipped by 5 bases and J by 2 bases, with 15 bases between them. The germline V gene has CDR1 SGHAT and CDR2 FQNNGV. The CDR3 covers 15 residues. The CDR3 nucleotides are TGTGCCAGCAGCGTTCGACTAGTGGTTCAAGAGACCCAGTACTTC. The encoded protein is CASSVRLVVQETQYF.

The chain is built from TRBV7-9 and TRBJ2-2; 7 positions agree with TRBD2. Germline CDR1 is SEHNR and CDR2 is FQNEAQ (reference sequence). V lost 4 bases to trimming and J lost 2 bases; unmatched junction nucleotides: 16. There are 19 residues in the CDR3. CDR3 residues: CASSSINQRDSANTGELFF. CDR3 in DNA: TGTGCCAGCAGCTCTATAAATCAGCGGGATTCGGCTAACACCGGGGAGCTGTTTTTT.

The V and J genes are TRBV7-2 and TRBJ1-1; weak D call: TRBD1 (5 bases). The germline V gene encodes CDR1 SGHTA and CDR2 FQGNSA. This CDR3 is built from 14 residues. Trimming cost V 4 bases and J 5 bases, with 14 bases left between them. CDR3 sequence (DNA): TGTGCCAGCAGCTCCCTGGGGGGGGATACTGAAGCTTTCTTT. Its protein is CASSSLGGDTEAFF.

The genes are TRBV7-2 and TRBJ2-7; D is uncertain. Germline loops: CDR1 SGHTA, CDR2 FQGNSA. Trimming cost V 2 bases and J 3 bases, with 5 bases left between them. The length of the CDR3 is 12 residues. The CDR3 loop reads CASSLYVYEQYF. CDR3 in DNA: TGTGCCAGCAGCTTATATGTCTACGAGCAGTACTTC.

The CDR3 reads CASSQSPRLAGGSDTQYF. The CDR3 DNA follows: TGCGCCAGCAGCCAAAGCCCTCGACTAGCGGGGGGGTCAGATACGCAGTATTTT. The genes are TRBV4-1 and TRBJ2-3; 14 bases line up with TRBD2. Germline assignment: CDR1 MGHRA and CDR2 YSYEKL. With 2 bases clipped from V and 4 bases from J, the junction kept 8 bases outside the gene matches. The CDR3 is 18 amino acids.

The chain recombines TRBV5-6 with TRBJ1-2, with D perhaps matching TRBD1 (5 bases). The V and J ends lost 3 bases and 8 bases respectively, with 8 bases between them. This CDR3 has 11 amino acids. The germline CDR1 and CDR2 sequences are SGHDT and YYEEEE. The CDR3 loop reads CASSWGGGYTF. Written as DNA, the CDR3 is TGTGCCAGCAGCTGGGGCGGCGGCTACACCTTC.

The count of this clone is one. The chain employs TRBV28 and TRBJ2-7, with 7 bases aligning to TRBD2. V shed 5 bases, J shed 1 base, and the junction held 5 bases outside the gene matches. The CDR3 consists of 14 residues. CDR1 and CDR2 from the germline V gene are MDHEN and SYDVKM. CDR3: CASSPPGGSYEQYF. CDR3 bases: TGTGCCAGCAGTCCGCCGGGGGGATCCTACGAGCAGTACTTC. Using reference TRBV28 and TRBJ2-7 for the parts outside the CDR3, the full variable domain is DVKVTQSSRYLVKRTGEKVFLECVQDMDHENMFWYRQDPGLGLRLIYFSYDVKMKEKGDIPEGYSVSREKKERFSLILESASTNQTSMYLCASSPPGGSYEQYFGPGTRLTVT.

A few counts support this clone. The DNA of the CDR3 is TGTGCCAGCTCACCCCCGACAGTGTTACGGTCCGAAGCTTTCTTT. Translating it yields CASSPPTVLRSEAFF. The J gene is TRBJ1-1, the V gene TRBV18, with D tentatively TRBD1 (5 bases). V gave up 3 bases and J gave up 8 bases, with 19 bases separating them. The length of the CDR3 is 15 residues. Germline assignment: CDR1 KGHSH and CDR2 LQKENI.

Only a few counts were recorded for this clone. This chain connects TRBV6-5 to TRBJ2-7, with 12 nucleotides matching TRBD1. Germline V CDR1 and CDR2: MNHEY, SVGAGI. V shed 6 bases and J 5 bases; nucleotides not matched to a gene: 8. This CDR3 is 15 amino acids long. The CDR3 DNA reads TGTGCCAGCAGGAAACCGGGACAGGGGGCCGACGAGCAGTACTTC. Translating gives CASRKPGQGADEQYF.

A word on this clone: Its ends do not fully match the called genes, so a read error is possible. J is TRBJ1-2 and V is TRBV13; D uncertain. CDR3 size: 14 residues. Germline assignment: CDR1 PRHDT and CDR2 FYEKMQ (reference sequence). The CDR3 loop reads CASSLGRGVSLSHF. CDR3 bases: TGTGCCAGCAGCTTAGGCCGCGGGGTATCGCTCTCTCACTTC.

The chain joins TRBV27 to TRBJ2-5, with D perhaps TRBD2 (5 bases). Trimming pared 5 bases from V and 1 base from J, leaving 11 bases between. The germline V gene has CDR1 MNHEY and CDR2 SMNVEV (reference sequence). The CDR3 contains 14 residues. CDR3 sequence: CASSPRLAQETQYF. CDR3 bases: TGTGCCAGCAGTCCCCGTCTAGCCCAAGAGACCCAGTACTTC.

DNA for the CDR3: TGTGCCAGCAGCTTAATCCAGGGAGGGGGGTTAACGCCCGGGGAGCTGTTTTTT. Its protein is CASSLIQGGGLTPGELFF. V is TRBV7-2 and J is TRBJ2-2; D possibly corresponds to TRBD2 (7 bases). The germline CDR1 and CDR2 sequences are SGHTA and FQGNSA. Trimming pared 2 bases from V and 6 bases from J, leaving 22 bases between. The CDR3 has 18 amino acids.

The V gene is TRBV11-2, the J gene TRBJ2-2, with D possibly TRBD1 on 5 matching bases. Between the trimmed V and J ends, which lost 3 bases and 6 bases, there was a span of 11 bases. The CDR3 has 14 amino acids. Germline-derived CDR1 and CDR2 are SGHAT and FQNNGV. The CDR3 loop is CASSFQGRSGELFF. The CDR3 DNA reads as TGTGCCAGCAGCTTCCAGGGTCGGTCCGGGGAGCTGTTTTTT. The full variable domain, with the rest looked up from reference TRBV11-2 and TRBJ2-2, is EAGVAQSPRYKIIEKRQSVAFWCNPISGHATLYWYQQILGQGPKLLIQFQNNGVVDDSQLPKDRFSAERLKGVDSTLKIQPAKLEDSAVYLCASSFQGRSGELFFGEGSRLTVL.

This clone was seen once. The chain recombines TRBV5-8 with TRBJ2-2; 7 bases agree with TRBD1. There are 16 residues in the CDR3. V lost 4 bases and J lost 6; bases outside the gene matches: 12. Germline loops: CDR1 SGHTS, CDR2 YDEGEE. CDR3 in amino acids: CASSLRQGLGAGELFF. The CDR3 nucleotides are TGTGCCAGCAGCCTAAGACAGGGTTTAGGTGCCGGGGAGCTGTTTTTT. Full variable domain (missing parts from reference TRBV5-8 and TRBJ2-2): EAGVTQSPTHLIKTRGQQATLRCSPISGHTSVYWYQQALGLGLQFLLWYDEGEERNRGNFPPRFSGRQFPNYSSELNVNALELEDSALYLCASSLRQGLGAGELFFGEGSRLTVL.